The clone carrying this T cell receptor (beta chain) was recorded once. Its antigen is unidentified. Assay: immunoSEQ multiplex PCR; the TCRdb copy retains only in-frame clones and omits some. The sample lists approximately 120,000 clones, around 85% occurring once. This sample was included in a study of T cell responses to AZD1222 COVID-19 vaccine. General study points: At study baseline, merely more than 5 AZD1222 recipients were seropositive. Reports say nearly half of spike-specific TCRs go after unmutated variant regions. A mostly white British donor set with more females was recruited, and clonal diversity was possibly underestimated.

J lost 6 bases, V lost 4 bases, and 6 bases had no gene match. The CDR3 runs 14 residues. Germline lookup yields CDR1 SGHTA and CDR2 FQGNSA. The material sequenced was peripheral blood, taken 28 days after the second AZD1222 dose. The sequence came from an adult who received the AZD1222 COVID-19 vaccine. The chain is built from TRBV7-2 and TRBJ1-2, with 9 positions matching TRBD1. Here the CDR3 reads CASSYPGQGDGYTF. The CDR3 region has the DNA TGTGCCAGCAGCTATCCGGGACAGGGTGATGGCTACACCTTC.